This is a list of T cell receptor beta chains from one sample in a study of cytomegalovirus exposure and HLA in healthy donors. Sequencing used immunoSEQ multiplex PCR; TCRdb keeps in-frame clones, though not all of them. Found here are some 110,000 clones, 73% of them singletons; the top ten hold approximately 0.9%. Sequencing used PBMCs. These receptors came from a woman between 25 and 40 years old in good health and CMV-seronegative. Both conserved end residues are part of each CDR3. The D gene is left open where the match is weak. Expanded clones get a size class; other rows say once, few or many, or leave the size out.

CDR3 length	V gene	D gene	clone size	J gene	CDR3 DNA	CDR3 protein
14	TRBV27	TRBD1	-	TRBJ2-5	TGTGCCAGCAGGGACCCCAGGGGGAAAGAGACCCAGTACTTC	CASRDPRGKETQYF
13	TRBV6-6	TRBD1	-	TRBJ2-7	TGTGCCAGCAGCCAAAGACAGGGGTACGAGCAGTACTTC	CASSQRQGYEQYF
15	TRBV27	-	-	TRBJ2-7	TGTGCCAGCAGTTTAAGGCAGGGGGGTACTTACGAGCAGTACTTC	CASSLRQGGTYEQYF
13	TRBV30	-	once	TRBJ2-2	TGTGCCTGGAGTGCCACATCACCCGGGGAGCTGTTTTTT	CAWSATSPGELFF
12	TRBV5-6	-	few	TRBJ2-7	TGTGCCAGCAGCCAGGATCAGTACGAGCAGTACTTC	CASSQDQYEQYF
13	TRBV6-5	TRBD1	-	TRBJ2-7	TGTGCCAGCAGTACGGGACAGACCTACGAGCAGTACTTC	CASSTGQTYEQYF
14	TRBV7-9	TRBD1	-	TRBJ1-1	TGTGCCAGCAGCTTGGGACAGGGGAACACTGAAGCTTTCTTT	CASSLGQGNTEAFF
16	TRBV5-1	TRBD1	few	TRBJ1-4	TGCGCCAGCAGCCCGGGACAGGGGGCTGAGAATGAAAAACTGTTTTTT	CASSPGQGAENEKLFF
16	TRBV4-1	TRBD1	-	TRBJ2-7	TGCGCCAGCAGCCATCCACCGGACAGGGGGACCCACGAGCAGTACTTC	CASSHPPDRGTHEQYF
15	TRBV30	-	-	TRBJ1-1	TGTGCCTGGAGTGCTCCTCTATCGGGTGAGGTTGAAGCTTTCTTT	CAWSAPLSGEVEAFF
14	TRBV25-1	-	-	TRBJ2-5	TGTGCCAGCAGTCCCCCGGCAAGCGGGGAGACCCAGTACTTC	CASSPPASGETQYF
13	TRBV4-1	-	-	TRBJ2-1	TGCGCCAGCAGCCAAGATAACGGGTGGGAGCAGTTCTTC	CASSQDNGWEQFF
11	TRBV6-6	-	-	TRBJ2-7	TGTGCCAGCAGGACAGCCTACGAGCAGTACTTC	CASRTAYEQYF
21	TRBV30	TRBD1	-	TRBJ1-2	TGTGCCTGGAGCGCATTCTACAGGGGCGCCACACTCATGATGGTTCCCTATGGCTACACCTTC	CAWSAFYRGATLMMVPYGYTF
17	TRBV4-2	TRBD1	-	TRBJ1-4	TGTGCCAGCAGCCAAGGGCAGGGGGCAATCGGTAATGAAAAACTGTTTTTT	CASSQGQGAIGNEKLFF
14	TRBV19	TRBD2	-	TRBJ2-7	TGTGCCAGTCAGGAGAGGCTAGCGGGGGACGAGCAGTACTTC	CASQERLAGDEQYF
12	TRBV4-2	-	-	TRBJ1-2	TGTGCCAGCAGCCAGAGAGATTTTGGCTACACCTTC	CASSQRDFGYTF
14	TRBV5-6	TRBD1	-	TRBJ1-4	TGTGCCAGCAGCCTTTCGGGACAGAGTGAAAAACTGTTTTTT	CASSLSGQSEKLFF
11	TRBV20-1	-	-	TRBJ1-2	TGCAGTGCTAGTTACAGCTATGGCTACACCTTC	CSASYSYGYTF
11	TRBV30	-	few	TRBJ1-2	TGTGCCTGGAGTGTACTAGGTGGCTACACCTTC	CAWSVLGGYTF
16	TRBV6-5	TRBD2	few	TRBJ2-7	TGTGCCAGCAGTTACTCGGGACTAGCGGGAGAAAATGAGCAGTACTTC	CASSYSGLAGENEQYF
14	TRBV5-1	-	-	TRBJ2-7	TGCGCCAGCAGCGTCCCCGGGAAATCCTACGAGCAGTACTTC	CASSVPGKSYEQYF
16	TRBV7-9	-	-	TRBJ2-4	TGTGCCAGCAGCTTTGACCCGTACAGTACCAAAAACATTCAGTACTTC	CASSFDPYSTKNIQYF
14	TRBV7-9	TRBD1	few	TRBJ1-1	TGTGCCAGCAGCGTCGGGACAGGGAACACTGAAGCTTTCTTT	CASSVGTGNTEAFF
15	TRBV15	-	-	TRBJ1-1	TGTGCCACCGGAGTTGGGGGGGCGCAGTCCACTGAAGCTTTCTTT	CATGVGGAQSTEAFF
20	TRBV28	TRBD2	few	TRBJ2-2	TGTGCCAGCAGTTTAGTTGGCGGGGGAAGCTTTTTCGCGAACACCGGGGAGCTGTTTTTT	CASSLVGGGSFFANTGELFF
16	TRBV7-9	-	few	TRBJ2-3	TGTGCCAGCAGACCACCCTTTAGGACAGTCGAAGATACGCAGTATTTT	CASRPPFRTVEDTQYF
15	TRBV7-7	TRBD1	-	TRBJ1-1	TGTGCTAGCAGCCTACTCACAGGGGAAACGAATGAAGCTTTCTTT	CASSLLTGETNEAFF
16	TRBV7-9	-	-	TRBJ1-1	TGTGCCAGCAGCTTATATGTAGGGGCCCTGAACACTGAAGCTTTCTTT	CASSLYVGALNTEAFF
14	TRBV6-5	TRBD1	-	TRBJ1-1	TGTGCCAGCAGGACCGGAACAGGGGGCGGTGAGGCTTTCTTT	CASRTGTGGGEAFF
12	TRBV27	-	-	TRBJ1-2	TGTGCCAGCGGCCAAGGGGCACGGGGCTACACCTTC	CASGQGARGYTF
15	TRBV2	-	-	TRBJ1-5	TGTGCCAGCCGAGTAGGAGCCCTCAGCAATCAGCCCCAGCATTTT	CASRVGALSNQPQHF